One sample yielded the 5 T cell receptor beta chains listed below, sequenced in a study of CD8+CD57+ T cells in acquired aplastic anemia. According to the study, genomic DNA was the template for TCR beta VDJ and CDR3 profiling. TCRdb fed the reads into MiXCR, producing one record per CDR3 protein. Seen here are roughly 170,000 distinct CDR3 sequences, roughly 50% observed once, and the top ten hold 13%. Sequencing was done on patients that had shown CD8+CD57+ cell expansion by flow cytometry. Sequencing was performed on sorted CD4+, CD8+, or CD8+CD57+ T cells (not recorded which) from PBMCs. The receptors originated from a human donor with aplastic anemia.

As to this clonotype: One junction end disagrees with the germline gene, perhaps due to a read error. This chain joins TRBV2 and TRBJ2-1, with D unclear. The CDR3 spans 12 residues. The V gene's germline CDR1 is SNHLY and CDR2 FYNNEI. The CDR3 DNA reads TGTGCCAGCAATGAAGAATACAATGAGCAGTTCTTC. Protein product: CASNEEYNEQFF.

V and J are TRBV4-1 and TRBJ2-1; 11 positions agree with TRBD2. Germline CDR1 reads MGHRA; CDR2 reads YSYEKL. The CDR3 has 16 amino acids. The junction had 4 bases not matched to a gene; V was cut back by 1 base and J by 5 bases. The chain's CDR3 is CASSQVLAGVNNEQFF. The CDR3 region has the DNA TGCGCCAGCAGCCAAGTACTAGCGGGGGTGAACAATGAGCAGTTCTTC.

V usage is TRBV10-3 and J usage is TRBJ1-6, with D unclear. Germline V gene data show CDR1 as ENHRY and CDR2 as SYGVKD. With 3 bases removed from V and 0 bases from J, the gap between germline ends came to 12 bases. The CDR3 loop spans 17 amino acids. The CDR3 nucleotides are TGTGCCATCAGTGAAAGATCCGGCGACTCCTATAATTCACCCCTCCACTTT. Protein product: CAISERSGDSYNSPLHF.

The chain carries TRBV29-1 and TRBJ2-1; D is unclear. V dropped 4 bases and J dropped 7 bases, with 8 bases sitting between them. The V gene's germline CDR1 is SQVTM and CDR2 ANQGSEA. CDR3 size: 11 residues. The CDR3 sequence is CSVVGINEQFF. In DNA form, the CDR3 reads TGCAGCGTTGTTGGCATAAATGAGCAGTTCTTC.

This chain connects TRBV6-1 to TRBJ2-2; 15 bases match TRBD2. CDR1 is MNHNS and CDR2 is SASEGT in the germline V gene. The CDR3 runs to 16 residues. Trimming removed 6 bases from V and 3 bases from J; junction bases left unmatched: 2. CDR3 DNA: TGTGCCAGCAGAGGACTAGCGGGAGGGTACACCGGGGAGCTGTTTTTT. It translates to CASRGLAGGYTGELFF.